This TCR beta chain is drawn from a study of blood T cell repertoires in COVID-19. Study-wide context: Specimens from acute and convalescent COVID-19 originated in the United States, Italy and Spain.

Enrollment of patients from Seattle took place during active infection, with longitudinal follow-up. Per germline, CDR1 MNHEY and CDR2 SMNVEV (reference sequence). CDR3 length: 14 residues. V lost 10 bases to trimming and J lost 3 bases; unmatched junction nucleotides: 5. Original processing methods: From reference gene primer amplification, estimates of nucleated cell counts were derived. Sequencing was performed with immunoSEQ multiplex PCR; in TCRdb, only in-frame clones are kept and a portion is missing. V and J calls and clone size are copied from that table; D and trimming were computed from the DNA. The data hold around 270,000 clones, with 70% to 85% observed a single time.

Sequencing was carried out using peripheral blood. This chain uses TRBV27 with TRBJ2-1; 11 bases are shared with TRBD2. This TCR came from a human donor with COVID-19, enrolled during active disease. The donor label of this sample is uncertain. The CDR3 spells CATQGTSGYNEQFF. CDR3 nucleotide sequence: TGTGCCACCCAGGGGACTAGCGGCTACAATGAGCAGTTCTTC.